These 3 T cell receptor beta chains were all obtained from the same sample, sequenced in a study of T cells in Graves' hyperthyroidism and ophthalmopathy. Researchers amplified the TCR beta CDR3 regions from RNA transcripts. The HTBI primer set served for first-round RT-PCR of the TCR CDR3. TCRdb re-analysed the multiplex PCR reads in MiXCR, keeping a single row per CDR3 protein. The table records approximately 46,000 distinct CDR3 sequences, over 45% of them present only once. Sequencing was done on a sample of peripheral blood or thyroid tissue (not recorded which). Receptors originate from a woman aged 50 to 60 with Graves' hyperthyroidism.

This chain uses TRBV7-2 with TRBJ2-7; 8 bases are shared with TRBD2. Trimming cost V 8 bases and J 6 bases; bases outside gene matches: 21. Looked up from germline, CDR1 is SGHTA and CDR2 is FQGNSA. This CDR3 is 17 amino acids long. CDR3 sequence: CASGRSARGGGIREQYF. DNA for the CDR3: TGTGCCAGCGGCCGATCCGCTCGAGGCGGGGGGATCCGCGAGCAGTACTTC.

Turning to this clonotype: Mismatch with germline at one junction end may stem from a read error. The chain is built from TRBV7-7 and TRBJ2-2, with 8 nucleotides matching TRBD2. The length of the CDR3 is 16 residues. The germline V gene has CDR1 SSHAT and CDR2 FNYEAQ (reference sequence). CDR3 DNA: TGTGCTAGCAGCTTAGGGGTAGCGGGAAACACCGGGGAGCTGTTTTTT. Translation gives CASSLGVAGNTGELFF.

As for this clonotype: The missing conserved phenylalanine or tryptophan at the end of this CDR3 makes a read error likely. It is unclear where the CDR3 begins or ends on the DNA, so no DNA is shown, and the CDR3 is as TCRdb lists it. The chain uses TRBV11-2 and TRBJ2-3. Germline-derived CDR1 and CDR2 are SGHAT and FQNNGV. The CDR3 numbers 8 amino acids, ends counted. CDR3 amino acids: CASSTSGL.